Each of the 4 T cell receptor beta chains below was sequenced from the same sample in a study of response to subunit inactivated influenza vaccine. A single record per CDR3 protein comes from TCRdb applying MiXCR to the RT-PCR reads. The repertoire has some 570,000 distinct CDR3 sequences, around 10% of them found once; the top ten carry roughly 11%. These records were also assigned to another study, of T cells expressing NK-cell markers. From that report: For TCR beta, cDNA was produced by 5'RACE template switching with UMIs.

The material sequenced was PBMCs from blood, taken on the day of vaccination. The origin of the receptors is a man aged 50 to 60 who received an inactivated influenza vaccine.

Only a few counts were recorded for this clonotype. The chain uses TRBV4-3 and TRBJ1-6, with D hard to call. Per the germline V gene, CDR1 is LGHNA and CDR2 is YSLEER. V shed 1 base and J shed 10 bases, with 8 bases lying between them. This CDR3 comprises 13 residues. The CDR3 sequence is CASSQVLGSPLHF. For the CDR3, the DNA is TGCGCCAGCAGCCAAGTTCTGGGATCACCCCTCCACTTT.

This clonotype has just a few counts. V gene TRBV20-1 combines with J gene TRBJ2-1, with 13 bases lining up with TRBD2. The germline V gene encodes CDR1 DFQATT and CDR2 SNEGSKA (reference sequence). The trim removed 5 bases at V and 5 bases at J, leaving 6 bases unmatched. CDR3 length: 15 residues. CDR3 bases: TGCAGTGCTGGAAGACTAGCGGGGGGCGACAATGAGCAGTTCTTC. This translates into CSAGRLAGGDNEQFF.

This chain connects TRBV29-1 to TRBJ2-3, with 12 bases lining up with TRBD2. CDR3 length: 17 residues. Germline loops: CDR1 SQVTM, CDR2 ANQGSEA. With V trimmed by 0 bases and J by 6 bases, 10 bases remained unmatched. The CDR3 DNA reads TGCAGCGTTGAAGATCATCGGGCTAGCGGGAGGGTTGATACGCAGTATTTT. Protein sequence: CSVEDHRASGRVDTQYF.

This clonotype was counted between two and nine times. CDR3: CSALRTSGVDNEQFF. The CDR3 coding sequence is TGCAGTGCCCTTCGGACTAGCGGGGTTGACAATGAGCAGTTCTTC. This chain uses TRBV20-1 with TRBJ2-1; TRBD2 aligns across 12 bases. The CDR3 is made up of 15 amino acids. V lost 6 bases and J lost 5; bases outside the gene matches: 8. Germline-derived CDR1 and CDR2 are DFQATT and SNEGSKA (reference sequence).